The present T cell receptor (beta chain) was sequenced within a study of identical twins. Germline trimming cut 5 bases from V and 5 bases from J; bases unmatched to any gene: 13. Germline V gene lookup returns CDR1 SNHLY and CDR2 FYNNEI. The CDR3 is made up of 17 amino acids. TCRdb independently ran MiXCR on the 5' RACE reads; one entry per CDR3 protein. The table lists approximately 1.8 million distinct CDR3 sequences, less than 35% of them singletons, with about 0.27% in the top ten. The gene calls are TRBV2 and TRBJ2-1; 9 bases line up with TRBD2. This receptor was obtained from a newborn girl in good health. Sequencing was done on a sample of cord blood. This chain's CDR3 is CASSPVLAGANHNEQFF. The CDR3, as DNA: TGTGCCAGCAGTCCCGTATTAGCGGGAGCAAATCACAATGAGCAGTTCTTC.